These 16 T cell receptor beta chains came from one sample sequenced in a study of a mutant IDH1 vaccine in newly diagnosed glioma. Stated time point: week 47, end of study. The investigators gave 300 ug of mutant IDH1 20-mer peptide in each vaccine dose, together with topical imiquimod. Their antigens are not known. Libraries were prepared by immunoSEQ multiplex PCR; TCRdb keeps only in-frame clonotypes and omits some of them. This sample has roughly 86,000 clones, with approximately 80% found just once. The sample in question was PBMCs, obtained from a glioma patient whose treatment included an IDH1 peptide vaccine. These receptors originate from a man aged 35-49 years with glioma.

The V and J genes are TRBV15 and TRBJ2-3; 10 nucleotides line up with TRBD2. This CDR3 comprises 15 residues. CDR1 LNHNV and CDR2 YYDKDF come from the germline V gene (reference sequence). V shed 4 bases, J shed 4 bases, and the junction held 5 bases outside the gene matches. The CDR3 DNA is TGTGCCACCAGCACCCGGACTAGCGGCCCAGATACGCAGTATTTT. Translating gives CATSTRTSGPDTQYF.

The rearrangement links TRBV7-2 to TRBJ1-4; 11 nucleotides line up with TRBD1. CDR1 and CDR2 (germline): SGHTA, FQGNSA. V lost 5 bases to trimming and J lost 7 bases; unmatched junction nucleotides: 3. There are 14 residues in the CDR3. Written as DNA, the CDR3 is TGTGCCAGCAGCCCGGGACAGGGGGGTGAAAAACTGTTTTTT. Translated: CASSPGQGGEKLFF.

This clone appeared a few times. The genes are TRBV5-5 and TRBJ2-7, with D possibly matching TRBD2 (6 bases). Germline V gene data show CDR1 as SGHKS and CDR2 as YYEKEE (reference sequence). The CDR3 spans 13 residues. The germline V and J ends were trimmed by 4 bases and 5 bases, with 13 bases remaining between them. CDR3 protein: CASSPGVGDEQYF. CDR3 nucleotides: TGTGCCAGCAGCCCGGGGGTCGGAGACGAGCAGTACTTC.

This clone was detected a few times. V and J are TRBV29-1 and TRBJ2-7, with TRBD1 as a possible D gene (5 bases). Germline-derived CDR1 and CDR2 are SQVTM and ANQGSEA. The ends were cut back, 4 bases at V and 0 bases at J, with 10 bases in the middle. The CDR3 is made up of 13 amino acids. The CDR3 DNA sequence: TGCAGCGTTGGAACAGGTAACTCCTACGAGCAGTACTTC. Its translation: CSVGTGNSYEQYF.

The chain joins TRBV4-3 to TRBJ2-6, with 7 bases aligning to TRBD1. V lost 1 base, J lost 1 base, and 7 bases stayed unmatched. The CDR3 contains 18 residues. Germline assignment: CDR1 LGHNA and CDR2 YSLEER. CDR3 nucleotide sequence: TGCGCCAGCAGCCAAGCGTGGACAGGAATGTCTGGGGCCAACGTCCTGACTTTC. Translated: CASSQAWTGMSGANVLTF.

The chain carries TRBV7-9 and TRBJ1-4, with D perhaps matching TRBD1 (6 bases). V lost 5 bases and J 0 bases, leaving 13 bases between the germline ends. Germline loops: CDR1 SEHNR, CDR2 FQNEAQ (reference sequence). This CDR3 is built from 16 residues. CDR3 loop: CASSPDRFATNEKLFF. The CDR3 DNA follows: TGTGCCAGCAGCCCCGACAGGTTTGCAACTAATGAAAAACTGTTTTTT.

This clone was seen a single time. The genes are TRBV7-2 and TRBJ2-7; D is perhaps TRBD2 (5 bases). The length of the CDR3 is 15 residues. Germline lookup yields CDR1 SGHTA and CDR2 FQGNSA. Trimming cost V 2 bases and J 0 bases, with 11 bases left between them. CDR3 residues: CASSLIHDYSYEQYF. The CDR3 bases are TGTGCCAGCAGCTTAATCCATGACTACTCCTACGAGCAGTACTTC. Together with reference TRBV7-2 and TRBJ2-7, the CDR3 gives the full variable domain: GAGVSQSPSNKVTEKGKDVELRCDPISGHTALYWYRQSLGQGLEFLIYFQGNSAPDKSGLPSDRFSAERTGGSVSTLTIQRTQQEDSAVYLCASSLIHDYSYEQYFGPGTRLTVT.

The chain recombines TRBV5-1 with TRBJ2-6; a weak D match, TRBD2 (6 bases). CDR1 and CDR2 from the germline V gene are SGHRS and YFSETQ. Trimming left V 7 bases short and J 3 bases short, with 14 bases between. The CDR3 is 15 residues long. The CDR3 DNA follows: TGCGCCAGCGCAGAGGGAGGCGGTGGGGCCAACGTCCTGACTTTC. It codes for CASAEGGGGANVLTF. The full variable domain, rest sourced from reference TRBV5-1 and TRBJ2-6, is KAGVTQTPRYLIKTRGQQVTLSCSPISGHRSVSWYQQTPGQGLQFLFEYFSETQRNKGNFPGRFSGRQFSNSRSEMNVSTLELGDSALYLCASAEGGGGANVLTFGAGSRLTVL.

This chain connects TRBV11-2 to TRBJ2-7; 12 nucleotides agree with TRBD1. Germline V lookup: CDR1 SGHAT, CDR2 FQNNGV. J gave up 4 bases and V 4 bases, and 8 bases lay outside the gene matches. The CDR3 is 16 amino acids. The CDR3 DNA is TGTGCCAGCAGCTCAGTCCGGGACAGGGGGCGATACGAGCAGTACTTC. Amino acids: CASSSVRDRGRYEQYF.

This rearrangement joins TRBV6-5 to TRBJ1-3; D gene ambiguous. This CDR3 is 14 amino acids long. V gave up 2 bases and J gave up 4 bases, with 9 bases separating them. Germline values: CDR1 MNHEY, CDR2 SVGAGI. In DNA, the CDR3 is TGTGCCAGCAGTTACGGCAGCATCGGAAACACCATATATTTT. It codes for CASSYGSIGNTIYF.

This clone came up a few times. The chain links TRBV9 to TRBJ1-2; 8 nucleotides agree with TRBD1. J was trimmed by 4 bases and V by 0 bases; bases with no gene match: 5. This CDR3 is built from 15 residues. Germline values: CDR1 SGDLS, CDR2 YYNGEE. CDR3 nucleotide sequence: TGTGCCAGCAGCGTAGCGAAAGGGACAGGCTATGGCTACACCTTC. It specifies CASSVAKGTGYGYTF. Together with reference TRBV9 and TRBJ1-2, the CDR3 gives the full variable domain: DSGVTQTPKHLITATGQRVTLRCSPRSGDLSVYWYQQSLDQGLQFLIQYYNGEERAKGNILERFSAQQFPDLHSELNLSSLELGDSALYFCASSVAKGTGYGYTFGSGTRLTVV.

The V gene is TRBV19, the J gene TRBJ2-1; D gene uncertain. In germline, CDR1 is LNHDA, CDR2 SQIVND (reference sequence). The CDR3 runs 17 residues. The V end lost 3 bases, the J end lost 0 bases, and 15 bases lay between the germline ends. The CDR3 reads CASSMGWSGSSYNEQFF. CDR3 nucleotide sequence: TGTGCCAGTAGTATGGGCTGGTCTGGTAGCTCCTACAATGAGCAGTTCTTC.

The genes are TRBV5-5 and TRBJ2-5; perhaps TRBD2 as D (5 bases). Germline CDR1 is SGHKS and CDR2 is YYEKEE (reference sequence). The CDR3 runs 15 residues. Trimming left V 4 bases short and J 4 bases short, with 17 bases between. The CDR3 DNA reads as TGTGCCAGCAGCCCGCCCGCGAGGGCTCCAGAGACCCAGTACTTC. Translating gives CASSPPARAPETQYF.

The chain uses TRBV4-3 and TRBJ2-5; possibly TRBD2 for D (5 bases). The V gene lost 8 bases and the J gene lost 0 bases, with 10 bases spanning the gap. This CDR3 region has 13 residues. CDR1 is LGHNA, CDR2 YSLEER, per germline. The CDR3 region is CASAREYQETQYF. The CDR3 DNA is TGCGCCAGCGCTAGGGAGTACCAAGAGACCCAGTACTTC.

The chain is built from TRBV21-1 and TRBJ2-2; the table's D call TRBD2 went unverified against the DNA. TRBV21-1 is a pseudogene locus. This CDR3 comprises 18 residues. Written as DNA, the CDR3 is TGTGCCAGCAGCAAAGAGAAAGGGAGAAATTCGAACACCGGGGAGCTGTTTTTT. Translated: CASSKEKGRNSNTGELFF.

This chain joins TRBV6-4 and TRBJ1-1; D unresolved. V was trimmed by 6 bases and J by 1 base, leaving 12 bases between them. The CDR3 has 14 amino acids. Germline V gene sequence: CDR1 MRHNA, CDR2 SNTAGT. The CDR3 bases are TGTGCCAGCAGCGGCCCCCAATGGAACACTGAAGCTTTCTTT. It translates to CASSGPQWNTEAFF.